The 18 T cell receptor beta chains below come from one sample, sequenced in a study of blood T cell repertoires in COVID-19. Clones were read by immunoSEQ multiplex PCR, and TCRdb kept only the in-frame ones, dropping some. Seen here are about 75,000 clones, 79% observed once, and the top ten hold roughly 5%. The sample was peripheral blood. These receptors were collected from an elderly woman with active or convalescent COVID-19.

This clone showed up just a few times. J is TRBJ2-1 and V is TRBV10-1; 8 bases line up with TRBD2. The trim removed 0 bases at V and 4 bases at J, leaving 5 bases unmatched. The CDR3 sequence is 16 residues long. Per the germline V gene, CDR1 is WNHNN and CDR2 is SYGVQD (reference sequence). CDR3 in amino acids: CASSESTSVGYNEQFF. DNA for the CDR3: TGCGCCAGCAGTGAGTCGACTAGCGTCGGGTACAATGAGCAGTTCTTC.

V usage is TRBV7-3 and J usage is TRBJ2-1, with a tentative D call TRBD2 (6 bases). V gave up 5 bases and J gave up 1 base, with 9 bases separating them. CDR3 length: 14 amino acids. Germline values: CDR1 SGHTA, CDR2 FQGTGA. The CDR3: CASSRDLSYNEQFF. The CDR3 DNA reads TGTGCCAGCAGCCGGGACTTATCCTACAATGAGCAGTTCTTC.

The chain couples TRBV7-2 to TRBJ1-5; no definite D call. V was cut by 1 base and J by 1 base, with 2 bases left in between. Looked up from germline, CDR1 is SGHTA and CDR2 is FQGNSA. This CDR3 contains 13 residues. CDR3 sequence reads: CASSLVSNQPQHF. CDR3 coding DNA: TGTGCCAGCAGCTTAGTAAGCAATCAGCCCCAGCATTTT.

J is TRBJ1-6 and V is TRBV30, with TRBD1 matching over 8 bases. The trim removed 8 bases at V and 7 bases at J, leaving 7 bases unmatched. CDR3 length: 13 amino acids. The germline V gene encodes CDR1 GTSNPN and CDR2 SVGIG (reference sequence). Here the CDR3 DNA reads TGTGCCGCCGGGACAGGCGGGAATTCACCCCTCCACTTT. This codes for CAAGTGGNSPLHF.

J is TRBJ2-1 and V is TRBV29-1, with D perhaps TRBD2 (6 bases). CDR1 is SQVTM, CDR2 ANQGSEA, per germline. Trimming left V 1 base short and J 6 bases short, with 10 bases between. There are 13 residues in the CDR3. CDR3 DNA: TGCAGCGTTGAAGCGGGAGCCCCCAATGAGCAGTTCTTC. This encodes CSVEAGAPNEQFF.

The chain recombines TRBV24-1 with TRBJ1-2; D unresolved. Trimming shortened V by 1 base and J by 7 bases, and 15 bases separated the two germline ends. The CDR3 runs 15 residues. Germline lookup yields CDR1 KGHDR and CDR2 SFDVKD. The CDR3 bases are TGTGCCACCAGTGATTTAAACACGCCGTTTTTTGGCTACACCTTC. Translation: CATSDLNTPFFGYTF.

CDR3 sequence: CSVSPGQGGVHNSPLHF. The CDR3 nucleotides are TGCAGCGTTTCCCCGGGACAGGGTGGAGTACATAATTCACCCCTCCACTTT. V usage is TRBV29-1 and J usage is TRBJ1-6, with 9 bases identical to TRBD1. The CDR3 sequence is 17 residues long. Germline loops: CDR1 SQVTM, CDR2 ANQGSEA. With 5 bases clipped from V and 5 bases from J, the junction kept 13 bases outside the gene matches.

A single count supports this clone. The chain uses TRBV21-1 and TRBJ2-1; TRBD2 is taken as the D call from the table, unchecked against the DNA. TRBV21-1 is described as a pseudogene. The CDR3 totals 18 residues. The CDR3 region is CASFPGRREGNSYNEQFF. As DNA, the CDR3 is TGTGCCAGCTTCCCCGGAAGGCGGGAGGGCAACTCCTACAATGAGCAGTTCTTC.

The V and J genes are TRBV19 and TRBJ2-7; 9 nucleotides line up with TRBD2. From germline, CDR1 is LNHDA and CDR2 SQIVND (reference sequence). The CDR3 is made up of 15 amino acids. V was clipped by 5 bases and J by 2 bases; unmatched bases: 7. For the CDR3, the DNA is TGTGCCAGTAGTGGCCTAGCGGGATTGGCCTACGAGCAGTACTTC. Its translation is CASSGLAGLAYEQYF.

The chain carries TRBV5-1 and TRBJ2-3, with D tentatively TRBD1 (5 bases). The CDR3 has 14 amino acids. Trimming cost V 0 bases and J 4 bases, with 9 bases left between them. The germline CDR1 and CDR2 sequences are SGHRS and YFSETQ. The CDR3 DNA reads as TGCGCCAGCAGCTTGGGATGGGGCCCAGATACGCAGTATTTT. Encoded protein: CASSLGWGPDTQYF.

Written as DNA, the CDR3 is TGTGCTAGTGGTTTGTCCCCCAGGGGGCGCGATAGCGGGAGCGTTATCGGTGAGCAGTTCTTC. Protein product: CASGLSPRGRDSGSVIGEQFF. The chain is built from TRBV12-5 and TRBJ2-1, with D possibly being TRBD2 (9 bases). CDR3 length: 21 residues. The V end was cut by 2 bases, the J end by 9 bases, with 35 bases between. In germline, CDR1 is LGHNT, CDR2 FRNRAP.

This clone was recorded a few times. The genes are TRBV11-2 and TRBJ1-1; D call uncertain. Germline CDR1 and CDR2: SGHAT and FQNNGV. The CDR3 spans 15 residues. V dropped 3 bases and J dropped 2 bases, with 13 bases sitting between them. The CDR3 here is CASSFPGRSNTEAFF. The CDR3 coding sequence is TGTGCCAGCAGCTTTCCTGGGAGAAGTAACACTGAAGCTTTCTTT.

This chain joins TRBV20-1 and TRBJ2-7; 13 positions agree with TRBD2. Germline-derived CDR1 and CDR2 are DFQATT and SNEGSKA (reference sequence). The CDR3 is 14 residues long. The V segment lost 6 bases and the J segment 7 bases; nucleotides outside the gene matches: 9. The CDR3, as DNA: TGCAGTGCGAGTACTAGCGGGGGGGCGCGGGAGCAGTACTTC. Amino acid sequence: CSASTSGGAREQYF.

Regarding this clone: One junction end disagrees with the germline gene, perhaps due to a read error. This chain connects TRBV7-7 to TRBJ2-7, with 14 bases aligning to TRBD2. Germline V gene sequence: CDR1 SSHAT, CDR2 FNYEAQ (reference sequence). This CDR3 has 16 residues. The chain's CDR3 is CASSFHGLAGGREQYF. The DNA for the CDR3 is TGTGCTAGCAGCTTCCATGGACTAGCGGGAGGAAGGGAGCAGTACTTC.

This clone was recorded only once. V gene TRBV4-1 combines with J gene TRBJ1-3; D gene unclear. Germline CDR1 and CDR2: MGHRA and YSYEKL. There are 17 residues in the CDR3. The V gene lost 1 base and the J gene lost 0 bases, with 13 bases spanning the gap. CDR3 sequence (DNA): TGCGCCAGCAGCCAAGTTATAAAACGGTCCTCTGGAAACACCATATATTTT. Its protein is CASSQVIKRSSGNTIYF.

Details on this clone: The junction and the germline gene differ at one end; a read error may be behind it. This chain connects TRBV7-2 to TRBJ1-2; D is possibly TRBD1 (6 bases). Germline V CDR1 and CDR2: SGHTA, FQGNSA. The CDR3 runs 15 residues. CDR3 sequence: CASSLSATRGRQPLF. The CDR3 coding sequence is TGTGCCAGCAGCTTATCGGCGACAAGGGGGAGACAACCGTTATTC. Full variable domain (remainder filled in from reference TRBV7-2 and TRBJ1-2): GAGVSQSPSNKVTEKGKDVELRCDPISGHTALYWYRQSLGQGLEFLIYFQGNSAPDKSGLPSDRFSAERTGGSVSTLTIQRTQQEDSAVYLCASSLSATRGRQPLFGSGTRLTVV.

The chain couples TRBV6-4 to TRBJ1-6; D uncertain. The length of the CDR3 is 14 residues. Trimming removed 6 bases at V and 7 bases at J, with 13 bases between. Per germline, CDR1 MRHNA and CDR2 SNTAGT. The CDR3 DNA is TGTGCCAGCAGCCTCGGGGAGACAAATTCACCCCTCCACTTT. Translation gives CASSLGETNSPLHF.

The gene calls are TRBV3-1 (or the pseudogene TRBV3-2) and TRBJ2-7; perhaps TRBD2 as D (6 bases). CDR1 LGHDT and CDR2 YNNKEL come from the germline V gene (reference sequence). The ends were cut back, 4 bases at V and 3 bases at J, with 10 bases in the middle. The CDR3 is 13 amino acids. CDR3 sequence: CASSPRTNYEQYF. CDR3 nucleotides: TGTGCCAGCAGCCCCCGGACTAACTACGAGCAGTACTTC.